This T cell receptor (beta chain) was retrieved from a study of CD8 T cells in Susac syndrome. cDNA came from 0.5 to 1 ug RNA primed by random hexamers. From the immunoSEQ multiplex PCR reads, TCRdb called clonotypes with MiXCR, one entry per CDR3 protein. The profile shows roughly 200,000 distinct CDR3 sequences, approximately 95% of them singletons. Sequencing of TCR beta drew on CD8+ and CD4+ T cells from blood. Healthy donors, matched for age and sex, constituted the control group. TEMRA cells were FACS-enriched, unlike CD8+ and CD4+ T cells, which were negatively isolated. Study-wide results and caveats: It was acknowledged in the study that its TCR sequencing and HLA analysis involved a relatively small number of individuals.

The CDR3 runs to 16 residues. Germline V CDR1 and CDR2: MNHEY, SVGEGT. V gave up 4 bases and J gave up 1 base; unmatched junction bases: 6. Only one count was recorded for this clonotype. The antigen is undetermined. Sequenced: CD4+ T cells from PBMCs. This TCR was sampled from a human donor in good health. The gene calls are TRBV6-2 or TRBV6-3 and TRBJ1-1; 10 positions agree with TRBD1. The CDR3 reads CASSFGQGGSNTEAFF. The DNA of the CDR3 is TGTGCCAGCAGTTTCGGACAGGGGGGGTCGAACACTGAAGCTTTCTTT.